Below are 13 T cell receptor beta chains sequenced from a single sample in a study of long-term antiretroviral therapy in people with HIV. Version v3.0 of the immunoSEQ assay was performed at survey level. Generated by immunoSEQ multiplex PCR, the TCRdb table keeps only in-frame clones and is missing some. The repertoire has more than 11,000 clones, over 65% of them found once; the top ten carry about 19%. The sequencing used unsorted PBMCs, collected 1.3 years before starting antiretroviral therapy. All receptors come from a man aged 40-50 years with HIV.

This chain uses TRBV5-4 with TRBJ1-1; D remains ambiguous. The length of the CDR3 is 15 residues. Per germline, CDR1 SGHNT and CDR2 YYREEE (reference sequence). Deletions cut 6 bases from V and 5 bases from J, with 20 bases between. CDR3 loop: CASTSLGKGGTEAFF. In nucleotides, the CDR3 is TGTGCCAGCACCTCCCTCGGGAAGGGTGGGACTGAAGCTTTCTTT.

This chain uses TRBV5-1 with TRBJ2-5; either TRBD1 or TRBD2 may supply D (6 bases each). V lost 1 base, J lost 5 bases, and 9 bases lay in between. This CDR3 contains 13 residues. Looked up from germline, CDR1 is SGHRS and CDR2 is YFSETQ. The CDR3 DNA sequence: TGCGCCAGCAGCTTGCCGGGGGCGGAGACCCAGTACTTC. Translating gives CASSLPGAETQYF.

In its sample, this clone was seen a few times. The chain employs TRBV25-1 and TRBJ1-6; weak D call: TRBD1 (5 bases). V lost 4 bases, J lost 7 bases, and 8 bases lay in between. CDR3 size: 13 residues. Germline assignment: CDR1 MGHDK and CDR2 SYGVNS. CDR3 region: CASSGPGNSPLHF. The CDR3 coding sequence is TGTGCCAGCAGTGGGCCAGGGAATTCACCCCTCCACTTT.

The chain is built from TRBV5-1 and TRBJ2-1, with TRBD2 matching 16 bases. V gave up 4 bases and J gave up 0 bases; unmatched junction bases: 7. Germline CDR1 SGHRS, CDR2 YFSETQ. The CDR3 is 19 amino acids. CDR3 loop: CASSLGTSGGVGSYNEQFF. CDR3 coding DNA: TGCGCCAGCAGCCTCGGGACTAGCGGGGGGGTTGGCTCCTACAATGAGCAGTTCTTC.

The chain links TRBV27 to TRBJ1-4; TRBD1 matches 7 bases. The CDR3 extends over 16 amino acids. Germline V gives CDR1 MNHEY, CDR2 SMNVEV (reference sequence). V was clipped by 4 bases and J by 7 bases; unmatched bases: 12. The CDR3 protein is CASSSPSAGGGEKLFF. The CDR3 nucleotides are TGTGCCAGCAGTTCCCCATCAGCAGGGGGGGGTGAAAAACTGTTTTTT.

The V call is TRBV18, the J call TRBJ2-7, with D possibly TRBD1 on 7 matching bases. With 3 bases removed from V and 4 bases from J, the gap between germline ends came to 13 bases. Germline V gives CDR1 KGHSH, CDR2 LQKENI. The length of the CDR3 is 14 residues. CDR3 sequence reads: CASSPQGGGYEQYF. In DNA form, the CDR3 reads TGTGCCAGCTCACCTCAGGGGGGAGGTTACGAGCAGTACTTC.

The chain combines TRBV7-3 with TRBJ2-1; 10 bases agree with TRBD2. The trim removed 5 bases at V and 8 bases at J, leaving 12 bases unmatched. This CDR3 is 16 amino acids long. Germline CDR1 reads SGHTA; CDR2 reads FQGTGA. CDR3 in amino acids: CASSPQERGGLDEQFF. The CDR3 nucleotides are TGTGCCAGCAGCCCCCAAGAGCGGGGGGGCCTCGATGAGCAGTTCTTC.

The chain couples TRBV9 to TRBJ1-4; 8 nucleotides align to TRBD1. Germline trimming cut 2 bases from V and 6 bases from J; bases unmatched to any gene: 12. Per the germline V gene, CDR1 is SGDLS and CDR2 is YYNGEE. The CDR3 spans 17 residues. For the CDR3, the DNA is TGTGCCAGCAGCGTCGACCCCCGCGGGACAGGTGATGAAAAACTGTTTTTT. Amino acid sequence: CASSVDPRGTGDEKLFF.

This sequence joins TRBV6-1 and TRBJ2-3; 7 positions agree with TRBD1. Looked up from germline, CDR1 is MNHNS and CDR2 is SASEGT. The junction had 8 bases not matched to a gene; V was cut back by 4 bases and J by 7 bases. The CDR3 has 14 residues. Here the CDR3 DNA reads TGTGCCAGCAGTGGGACAGGTCCCGGATATACGCAGTATTTT. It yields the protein CASSGTGPGYTQYF.

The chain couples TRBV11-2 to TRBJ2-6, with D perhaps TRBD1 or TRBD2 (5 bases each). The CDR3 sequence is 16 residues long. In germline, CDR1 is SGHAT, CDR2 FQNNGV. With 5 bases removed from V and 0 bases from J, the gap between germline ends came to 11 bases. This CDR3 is CASSTRGVSGANVLTF. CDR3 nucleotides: TGTGCCAGCAGCACCCGAGGGGTCTCTGGGGCCAACGTCCTGACTTTC.

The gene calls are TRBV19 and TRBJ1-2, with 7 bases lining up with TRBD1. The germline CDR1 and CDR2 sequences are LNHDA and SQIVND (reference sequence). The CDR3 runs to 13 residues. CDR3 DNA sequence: TGTGCTTCCAGGGGGGGGACCTATAGTGGCTACACCTTC. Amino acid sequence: CASRGGTYSGYTF.

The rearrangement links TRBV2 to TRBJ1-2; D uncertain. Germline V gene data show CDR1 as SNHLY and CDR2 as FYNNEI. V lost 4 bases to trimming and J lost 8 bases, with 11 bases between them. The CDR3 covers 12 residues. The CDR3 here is CASSVGREGYTF. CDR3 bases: TGTGCCAGCAGTGTTGGAAGGGAAGGCTACACCTTC.

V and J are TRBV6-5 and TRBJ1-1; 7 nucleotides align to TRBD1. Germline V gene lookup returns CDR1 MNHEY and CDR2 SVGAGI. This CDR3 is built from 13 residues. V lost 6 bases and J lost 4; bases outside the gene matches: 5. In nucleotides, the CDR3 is TGTGCCAGCAGCCGACAGGGAAGCACTGAAGCTTTCTTT. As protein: CASSRQGSTEAFF.